This entry concerns a single T cell receptor (beta chain). The repertoire was sequenced with immunoSEQ multiplex PCR; TCRdb's copy has only in-frame clones and lacks some. The sample lists about 69,000 clones, approximately 90% occurring once. This sample stems from a study of OX40 agonist ivuxolimab in advanced cancers. CDR3 length: 12 residues. V lost 4 bases, J lost 5 bases, and 11 bases lay in between. Looked up from germline, CDR1 is SQVTM and CDR2 is ANQGSEA. The sequencing used CD4+ or CD8+ T cells sorted from blood, collected in a trial of the OX40 agonist ivuxolimab. The rearrangement joins TRBV29-1 to TRBJ1-1; D is unresolved. The sequence was obtained from an adult with an advanced solid tumor such as melanoma, head and neck, liver or kidney cancer. DNA for the CDR3: TGCAGCGTTGGGGTTTATGGAACTGAAGCTTTCTTT. Amino acids: CSVGVYGTEAFF.